One sample yielded the 15 T cell receptor beta chains listed below, sequenced in a study of tumor T cells in aggressive B-cell lymphoma. Clones were read by immunoSEQ multiplex PCR, and TCRdb kept only the in-frame ones, dropping some. The table has about 1,000 clones, 80% to 95% seen once. The sequenced material came from tumor tissue. These receptors were taken from an adult with diffuse large B cell lymphoma.

The DNA for the CDR3 is TGTGCCAGCTCACCTGGACAGGGCACAGATACGCAGTATTTT. Translated, it gives CASSPGQGTDTQYF. V is TRBV18 and J is TRBJ2-3, with 7 bases identical to TRBD1. This CDR3 is 14 amino acids long. Trimming at V came to 3 bases and at J to 1 base, leaving 1 base not matched to a gene. Germline lookup yields CDR1 KGHSH and CDR2 LQKENI.

CDR3 sequence: CASSEGQGAIGNTEAFF. CDR3 nucleotide sequence: TGTGCCAGCAGTGAAGGTCAGGGGGCGATTGGGAACACTGAAGCTTTCTTT. The chain joins TRBV2 to TRBJ1-1; 8 nucleotides match TRBD1. The CDR3 extends over 17 amino acids. Trimming removed 1 base from V and 1 base from J; junction bases left unmatched: 8. Germline V lookup: CDR1 SNHLY, CDR2 FYNNEI.

V usage is TRBV19 and J usage is TRBJ2-1; 9 nucleotides line up with TRBD2. Germline lookup yields CDR1 LNHDA and CDR2 SQIVND (reference sequence). This CDR3 is 14 amino acids long. Trimming removed 6 bases from V and 5 bases from J; junction bases left unmatched: 5. The CDR3 sequence is CASRRLAENNEQFF. The CDR3 DNA follows: TGTGCCAGTAGGCGACTAGCGGAAAACAATGAGCAGTTCTTC. Full variable domain (outside the CDR3, taken from reference TRBV19 and TRBJ2-1): DGGITQSPKYLFRKEGQNVTLSCEQNLNHDAMYWYRQDPGQGLRLIYYSQIVNDFQKGDIAEGYSVSREKKESFPLTVTSAQKNPTAFYLCASRRLAENNEQFFGPGTRLTVL.

This sequence joins TRBV6-1 and TRBJ1-4; tentatively, D is TRBD1 (5 bases). V lost 3 bases, J lost 3 bases, and 11 bases lay in between. CDR1 is MNHNS, CDR2 SASEGT, per germline. This CDR3 is built from 15 residues. Written as DNA, the CDR3 is TGTGCCAGCAGTGATACAGGAGTAGCTAATGAAAAACTGTTTTTT. Protein sequence: CASSDTGVANEKLFF.

This clone was counted a single time. The junction departs from the called germline gene at one end, perhaps through a read error. The chain joins TRBV7-7 to TRBJ2-5; 7 positions agree with TRBD1. Germline values: CDR1 SSHAT, CDR2 FNYEAQ (reference sequence). This CDR3 has 15 residues. The CDR3 bases are TGTGCTAGCAGCTTATACACGGGACAGCGGGAGACCCAGTACTTC. It specifies CASSLYTGQRETQYF.

The V and J genes are TRBV15 and TRBJ2-1; 7 bases are a match to TRBD1. V lost 0 bases and J lost 15; bases outside the gene matches: 17. Germline V gene lookup returns CDR1 LNHNV and CDR2 YYDKDF (reference sequence). This CDR3 region has 16 residues. The CDR3 coding sequence is TGTGCCACCAGCAGAGATGAAGGACAGGATGGCACCGGCAGGTTCTTC. Its translation: CATSRDEGQDGTGRFF.

The J gene is TRBJ2-3, the V gene TRBV6-6; TRBD2 agrees at 8 bases. The CDR3 is 14 residues long. With 7 bases clipped from V and 6 bases from J, the junction kept 9 bases outside the gene matches. Germline values: CDR1 MNHNY, CDR2 SVGAGI (reference sequence). CDR3: CASIPSGSGDTQYF. The CDR3 coding sequence is TGTGCCAGCATTCCCAGCGGGAGTGGGGATACGCAGTATTTT.

J is TRBJ1-1 and V is TRBV7-6; 7 bases agree with TRBD1. V trimming: 3 bases; J trimming: 5 bases; junction bases outside the gene matches: 6. This CDR3 has 14 residues. Germline CDR1 is SGHVS and CDR2 is FNYEAQ. The CDR3, as DNA: TGTGCCAGCAGCTTGGGAACAGGGGCTACTGAAGCTTTCTTT. It codes for CASSLGTGATEAFF. The full variable domain, its missing parts supplied by reference TRBV7-6 and TRBJ1-1, is GAGVSQSPRYKVTKRGQDVALRCDPISGHVSLYWYRQALGQGPEFLTYFNYEAQQDKSGLPNDRFSAERPEGSISTLTIQRTEQRDSAMYRCASSLGTGATEAFFGQGTRLTVV.

The chain recombines TRBV7-2 with TRBJ2-3; D uncertain. Trimming stripped 0 bases from V and 2 bases from J, with 6 bases between. Germline V lookup: CDR1 SGHTA, CDR2 FQGNSA. The CDR3 sequence is 14 residues long. The CDR3 spells CASSLAANTDTQYF. The CDR3 DNA reads TGTGCCAGCAGCTTAGCGGCAAACACAGATACGCAGTATTTT.

This clone came up a few times. The V and J genes are TRBV10-3 and TRBJ1-1; D is possibly TRBD1 (5 bases). V gave up 2 bases and J gave up 8 bases, with 15 bases separating them. The V gene's germline CDR1 is ENHRY and CDR2 SYGVKD. This CDR3 comprises 14 residues. Written as DNA, the CDR3 is TGTGCCATCAGTGAGGCCCAGGGCAGGTACGAAGCTTTCTTT. Amino acid sequence: CAISEAQGRYEAFF.

This clone has just one count. The chain couples TRBV30 to TRBJ1-2; 7 bases are shared with TRBD1. This CDR3 region has 11 residues. The trim removed 7 bases at V and 9 bases at J, leaving 8 bases unmatched. Germline loops: CDR1 GTSNPN, CDR2 SVGIG (reference sequence). CDR3 protein: CASGGGASYTF. CDR3 nucleotide sequence: TGTGCCTCTGGAGGGGGCGCGAGCTACACCTTC.

On this clone itself: Other DNA variants within this sample encode the same CDR3. The V call is TRBV19, the J call TRBJ2-1; TRBD2 agrees at 8 bases. With V trimmed by 10 bases and J by 4 bases, 9 bases remained unmatched. Germline CDR1 and CDR2: LNHDA and SQIVND (reference sequence). The CDR3 sequence is 14 residues long. In DNA, the CDR3 is TGTGCCACATCTCGGGGGGGCCCTTACAATGAGCAGTTCTTC. It specifies CATSRGGPYNEQFF.

The V and J genes are TRBV21-1 and TRBJ2-1; TRBD2 reflects the table's D call only, with no check against the DNA. TRBV21-1 is described as a pseudogene. The CDR3 runs 17 residues. In DNA, the CDR3 is TGTGCCAGCAGGCTCGGGATAGCTACACCATCCGACAATGAGCAGTTCTTC. Amino acids: CASRLGIATPSDNEQFF.

The V call is TRBV5-1, the J call TRBJ2-2; D may be TRBD1 (5 bases). V was shortened by 0 bases and J by 4 bases, with 16 bases between the two germline ends. The CDR3 is made up of 17 amino acids. Germline CDR1 is SGHRS and CDR2 is YFSETQ. The CDR3 here is CASSLEGAGRGTGELFF. CDR3 sequence (DNA): TGCGCCAGCAGCTTGGAAGGGGCCGGGCGTGGCACCGGGGAGCTGTTTTTT.

The chain combines TRBV7-2 with TRBJ2-3, with a possible D match to TRBD2 (5 bases). The CDR3 loop spans 15 amino acids. The germline V and J ends were trimmed by 0 bases and 2 bases, with 9 bases remaining between them. The germline CDR1 and CDR2 sequences are SGHTA and FQGNSA. The CDR3 loop is CASSLAGVYTDTQYF. As DNA, the CDR3 is TGTGCCAGCAGCTTAGCGGGAGTGTACACAGATACGCAGTATTTT.